This section outlines one TCR beta chain sequence together with its context. The protocol was immunoSEQ multiplex PCR, while the TCRdb copy is restricted to in-frame clones and leaves out a portion. The sample includes about 280,000 clones, 85% of them seen just once. The sample belongs to a study of blood T cell repertoires in COVID-19. Trimming removed 7 bases from V and 2 bases from J; junction bases left unmatched: 2. This CDR3 region has 15 residues. Germline loops: CDR1 MNHEY, CDR2 SMNVEV (reference sequence). The V gene is TRBV27, the J gene TRBJ1-6; 10 nucleotides agree with TRBD1. The origin of this receptor is a woman in her forties or fifties who had recovered from COVID-19. Sequencing was done on a sample of PBMCs or T cells enriched from blood (not recorded which). Written as DNA, the CDR3 is TGTGCCAGCACGGGACAGGGGCCCTATAATTCACCCCTCCACTTT. Translating it yields CASTGQGPYNSPLHF.